This T cell receptor beta chain was sequenced for a study of CD8 T cells in ankylosing spondylitis. The CDR3 totals 16 residues. With V trimmed by 1 base and J by 1 base, 3 bases remained unmatched. This clonotype was detected ten times or more. As yet, its antigen is unknown. Points from the study as a whole: There was reportedly significant enrichment of clones that were disease-linked in matched ankylosing spondylitis synovial fluid. Seemingly characteristic of ankylosing spondylitis blood was a TCR beta motif consisting of 7 or 8 highly homologous variants. CD8+ cells made up the disease-linked clones, which were relatively rare in peripheral blood.

Quantitative molecular-barcoded 5'-RACE generated the TCR beta libraries. TCRdb re-called the 5' RACE reads through MiXCR, storing one row per CDR3 protein. The data show 200,000 to 300,000 distinct CDR3 sequences, roughly 8.6% seen once. The clonotype was recovered from a male donor with ankylosing spondylitis or in good health (not recorded which). Sequenced: blood, either unsorted or a sorted T cell fraction (not recorded which). This rearrangement joins TRBV12-3 or TRBV12-4 to TRBJ2-2, with 7 bases that match TRBD2. Written as DNA, the CDR3 is TGTGCCAGCAGTTTAGTGAGGGAGGGGAACACCGGGGAGCTGTTTTTT. Translation gives CASSLVREGNTGELFF.